One and the same sample provided the 23 T cell receptor beta chains below, sequenced in a study of CD8 T cells in Susac syndrome. RNA in amounts of roughly 0.45 to 1 ug was reverse transcribed with random hexamers. In TCRdb, the immunoSEQ multiplex PCR reads were re-called with MiXCR into one record per CDR3 protein. The sample holds some 180,000 distinct CDR3 sequences; about 95% are singletons and the top ten take 0.08% to 0.11%. Sequencing was carried out using CD4+ T cells from PBMCs. The source of these receptors is a human donor in good health.

CDR3 coding DNA: TGTGCCAGCAGCCAAGATTCTACCTACGAGCAGTACTTC. Its protein is CASSQDSTYEQYF. The chain carries TRBV4-2 and TRBJ2-7; D is uncertain. The germline V and J ends were trimmed by 0 bases and 2 bases, with 5 bases remaining between them. Per the germline V gene, CDR1 is LGHNA and CDR2 is YNFKEQ. There are 13 residues in the CDR3.

The J gene is TRBJ2-3, the V gene TRBV29-1, with a weak D call TRBD1 (6 bases). The germline V gene has CDR1 SQVTM and CDR2 ANQGSEA. CDR3 length: 12 amino acids. The V and J ends lost 7 bases and 3 bases respectively, with 11 bases between them. The CDR3 DNA follows: TGCAGCGCGGGGCAGGGGACAGATACGCAGTATTTT. Amino acid sequence: CSAGQGTDTQYF.

CDR3 protein: CSARGASGWTDTQYF. The CDR3 DNA follows: TGCAGTGCTAGGGGGGCTAGCGGATGGACAGATACGCAGTATTTT. This chain connects TRBV20-1 to TRBJ2-3, with a tentative D call TRBD2 (7 bases). Trimming stripped 3 bases from V and 3 bases from J, with 16 bases between. This CDR3 contains 15 residues. Germline V gives CDR1 DFQATT, CDR2 SNEGSKA (reference sequence).

The V and J genes are TRBV12-3 or TRBV12-4 and TRBJ1-5; TRBD1 aligns across 7 bases. Losses at the gene ends were 4 bases for V and 0 bases for J; bases not matched to a gene: 6. This CDR3 is 16 amino acids long. The CDR3 loop reads CASSYTGTASNQPQHF. CDR3 nucleotides: TGTGCCAGCAGTTATACCGGGACAGCTAGCAATCAGCCCCAGCATTTT.

The chain couples TRBV20-1 to TRBJ2-1, with TRBD2 as a possible D gene (5 bases). The CDR3 extends over 13 amino acids. CDR1 is DFQATT, CDR2 SNEGSKA, per germline (reference sequence). Deletions cut 4 bases from V and 4 bases from J, with 11 bases between. CDR3 coding DNA: TGCAGTGCTAACCCTAGCAGATACAATGAGCAGTTCTTC. Its translation: CSANPSRYNEQFF.

The rearrangement joins TRBV28 to TRBJ2-3, with 10 bases lining up with TRBD1. This CDR3 region has 16 residues. V lost 4 bases, J lost 6 bases, and 10 bases stayed unmatched. Germline CDR1 and CDR2: MDHEN and SYDVKM. CDR3 sequence (DNA): TGTGCCAGCAGTTCCTCCGGGACAGGGGTATCGGATACGCAGTATTTT. Translating it yields CASSSSGTGVSDTQYF.

The chain is built from TRBV20-1 and TRBJ2-7; 11 bases are shared with TRBD1. The V gene's germline CDR1 is DFQATT and CDR2 SNEGSKA (reference sequence). CDR3 length: 17 amino acids. Trimming removed 5 bases from V and 6 bases from J; junction bases left unmatched: 18. The CDR3 nucleotides are TGCAGTGCTGACCGCATGTTCCAAATGGACAGGGGGCCCGAGCAGTACTTC. It codes for CSADRMFQMDRGPEQYF.

The rearrangement links TRBV5-1 to TRBJ2-5; a possible D gene is TRBD2 (5 bases). There are 12 residues in the CDR3. Trimming cost V 4 bases and J 4 bases, with 8 bases left between them. In germline, CDR1 is SGHRS, CDR2 YFSETQ. The CDR3 DNA sequence: TGCGCCAGCAGCGTACTAGGAGAGACCCAGTACTTC. Encoded protein: CASSVLGETQYF.

The chain carries TRBV29-1 and TRBJ2-5, with D possibly being TRBD2 (5 bases). Deletions cut 1 base from V and 3 bases from J, with 9 bases between. The CDR3 length is 13 residues. CDR1 is SQVTM and CDR2 is ANQGSEA in the germline V gene. CDR3: CSVEGPTKETQYF. CDR3 nucleotide sequence: TGCAGCGTTGAAGGCCCGACTAAAGAGACCCAGTACTTC.

The rearrangement links TRBV27 to TRBJ2-1; no firm D call. This CDR3 has 13 amino acids. Germline V gene lookup returns CDR1 MNHEY and CDR2 SMNVEV (reference sequence). Trimming pared 2 bases from V and 4 bases from J, leaving 6 bases between. The CDR3 DNA sequence: TGTGCCAGCAGTTTAAGATTGTACAATGAGCAGTTCTTC. It encodes CASSLRLYNEQFF.

This chain joins TRBV6-5 and TRBJ2-1; 10 bases agree with TRBD1. This CDR3 has 14 residues. Losses at the gene ends were 10 bases for V and 7 bases for J; bases not matched to a gene: 10. Looked up from germline, CDR1 is MNHEY and CDR2 is SVGAGI. This CDR3 is CATYWDRGGNEQFF. The CDR3 DNA sequence: TGTGCCACGTATTGGGACAGGGGTGGGAATGAGCAGTTCTTC.

This rearrangement joins TRBV29-1 to TRBJ2-1, with D possibly TRBD2 on 5 matching bases. The germline CDR1 and CDR2 sequences are SQVTM and ANQGSEA. The CDR3 is 12 residues long. V shed 2 bases and J shed 4 bases, with 6 bases lying between them. The CDR3 coding sequence is TGCAGCGTTGAACGGGGTTACAATGAGCAGTTCTTC. Translation gives CSVERGYNEQFF.

V and J are TRBV30 and TRBJ2-7; 9 nucleotides align to TRBD1. The junction had 3 bases not matched to a gene; V was cut back by 3 bases and J by 3 bases. The germline gives CDR1 GTSNPN, CDR2 SVGIG (reference sequence). CDR3 size: 13 residues. This CDR3 reads CAWSQTGGYEQYF. In DNA form, the CDR3 reads TGTGCCTGGAGCCAGACAGGGGGCTACGAGCAGTACTTC.

The J gene is TRBJ2-7, the V gene TRBV18; D is tentatively TRBD1 or TRBD2 (5 bases each). Germline V gives CDR1 KGHSH, CDR2 LQKENI. Between the trimmed V and J ends, which lost 2 bases and 3 bases, there was a span of 5 bases. This CDR3 spans 12 amino acids. The CDR3 protein is CASSPGGYEQYF. CDR3 in DNA: TGTGCCAGCTCACCAGGGGGCTACGAGCAGTACTTC.

The V gene is TRBV20-1, the J gene TRBJ1-5, with 8 bases lining up with TRBD1. Germline trimming cut 3 bases from V and 9 bases from J; bases unmatched to any gene: 13. Germline CDR1 and CDR2: DFQATT and SNEGSKA (reference sequence). CDR3 length: 15 amino acids. In DNA, the CDR3 is TGCAGTGCTAGTCCCCGGACAGGGCGGCATGGGCCCCAGCATTTT. Amino acid sequence: CSASPRTGRHGPQHF.

The rearrangement links TRBV6-5 to TRBJ2-3, with 10 bases matching TRBD2. V trimming: 4 bases; J trimming: 5 bases; junction bases outside the gene matches: 6. Looked up from germline, CDR1 is MNHEY and CDR2 is SVGAGI. CDR3 length: 15 residues. CDR3 DNA sequence: TGTGCCAGCAGTTCAAGCGGGAGGGCCTTAGATACGCAGTATTTT. Translation gives CASSSSGRALDTQYF.

CDR3 DNA sequence: TGTGCCAGCAGCTCGCAGAGTAACTATGGCTACACCTTC. Translated: CASSSQSNYGYTF. The rearrangement links TRBV14 to TRBJ1-2; D not certain. The CDR3 loop spans 13 amino acids. Germline assignment: CDR1 SGHDN and CDR2 FVKESK. V was cut by 5 bases and J by 1 base, with 8 bases left in between.

This chain links TRBV20-1 with TRBJ2-2, with TRBD2 matching 9 bases. Trimming at V came to 6 bases and at J to 5 bases, leaving 7 bases not matched to a gene. CDR3 length equals 14 residues. Per the germline V gene, CDR1 is DFQATT and CDR2 is SNEGSKA (reference sequence). As DNA, the CDR3 is TGCAGTGCCCGTTTAGCGGGAGATACCGGGGAGCTGTTTTTT. Its protein is CSARLAGDTGELFF.

This chain uses TRBV29-1 with TRBJ2-5, with D tentatively TRBD1 (5 bases). CDR3 length equals 12 residues. Trimming removed 4 bases from V and 5 bases from J, with 11 bases in between. From germline, CDR1 is SQVTM and CDR2 ANQGSEA. The CDR3 region has the DNA TGCAGCGTTGGGACAAATGGGGAGACCCAGTACTTC. It encodes CSVGTNGETQYF.

CDR3 nucleotide sequence: TGTGCCAGCAGCGTAGCTTTACAGGGAACTAGCTCCTACAATGAGCAGTTCTTC. It translates to CASSVALQGTSSYNEQFF. The genes are TRBV9 and TRBJ2-1; possibly TRBD1 for D (6 bases). In germline, CDR1 is SGDLS, CDR2 YYNGEE. V was shortened by 0 bases and J by 0 bases, with 16 bases between the two germline ends. The CDR3 is made up of 18 amino acids.

This chain connects TRBV4-2 to TRBJ1-2, with TRBD1 matching over 7 bases. This CDR3 contains 16 residues. Trimming took 0 bases from V and 7 from J; bases not matched to a gene: 11. Germline CDR1 and CDR2: LGHNA and YNFKEQ. The CDR3 is CASSQDRPRQGFGYTF. The CDR3 DNA reads as TGTGCCAGCAGCCAAGATAGGCCGAGACAGGGCTTTGGCTACACCTTC.

V usage is TRBV29-1 and J usage is TRBJ2-3; tentatively, D is TRBD1 (6 bases). This CDR3 spans 13 amino acids. Trimming cost V 6 bases and J 6 bases, with 16 bases left between them. Germline V gene lookup returns CDR1 SQVTM and CDR2 ANQGSEA. CDR3 loop: CSVTAGEWDTQYF. CDR3 coding DNA: TGCAGCGTGACAGCAGGGGAATGGGATACGCAGTATTTT.

The rearrangement joins TRBV2 to TRBJ2-7; D perhaps matches TRBD1 (6 bases). Trimming pared 5 bases from V and 5 bases from J, leaving 13 bases between. Germline-derived CDR1 and CDR2 are SNHLY and FYNNEI. The CDR3 extends over 13 amino acids. DNA for the CDR3: TGTGCCAGCAGTTTGACAGGTCGGAACGAGCAGTACTTC. This gives the protein CASSLTGRNEQYF.